Each of the 23 T cell receptor beta chains below was sequenced from the same sample in a study of shared clonotypes between healthy human individuals. Method: immunoSEQ multiplex PCR; TCRdb's copy keeps in-frame clones and lacks some. The sample includes roughly 2.5 million clones, about 92% of them seen just once. The material sequenced was naive CD4+ T cells sorted from blood. Subset of the sample: CD45RA+ positively selected. These receptors came from a man between 18 and 35 years old in good health.

Regarding this clone: The same CDR3 also results from other DNA sequences found in this sample. V usage is TRBV5-1 and J usage is TRBJ2-1; D ambiguous. Trimming removed 2 bases from V and 4 bases from J, with 7 bases in between. The CDR3 is made up of 13 amino acids. Germline V gene sequence: CDR1 SGHRS, CDR2 YFSETQ. The DNA for the CDR3 is TGCGCCAGCAGCTTTGCTTCTTACAATGAGCAGTTCTTC. It translates to CASSFASYNEQFF.

The chain has TRBV5-1 and TRBJ2-5; 10 nucleotides match TRBD2. The germline CDR1 and CDR2 sequences are SGHRS and YFSETQ. V lost 4 bases to trimming and J lost 1 base; unmatched junction nucleotides: 7. This CDR3 comprises 16 residues. The CDR3 nucleotides read TGCGCCAGCAGCCTCGGACTAGCGGATATCCAAGAGACCCAGTACTTC. Translated: CASSLGLADIQETQYF. Drawing the rest from reference TRBV5-1 and TRBJ2-5, the complete variable domain is KAGVTQTPRYLIKTRGQQVTLSCSPISGHRSVSWYQQTPGQGLQFLFEYFSETQRNKGNFPGRFSGRQFSNSRSEMNVSTLELGDSALYLCASSLGLADIQETQYFGPGTRLLVL.

The table lists this clone with a count of one. The V and J genes are TRBV6-1 and TRBJ1-4; a possible D gene is TRBD1 (6 bases). The V end lost 6 bases, the J end lost 8 bases, and 16 bases lay between the germline ends. The CDR3 is 14 residues long. Germline assignment: CDR1 MNHNS and CDR2 SASEGT. CDR3 sequence: CASSYRVDGEKLFF. DNA for the CDR3: TGTGCCAGCAGCTACAGGGTGGATGGCGAAAAACTGTTTTTT.

V and J are TRBV27 and TRBJ1-1, with D unresolved. The length of the CDR3 is 13 residues. V lost 3 bases and J lost 1, with 6 bases in between. CDR1 is MNHEY, CDR2 SMNVEV, per germline (reference sequence). The CDR3 sequence is CASSFLANTEAFF. In DNA, the CDR3 is TGTGCCAGCAGTTTTTTGGCGAACACTGAAGCTTTCTTT.

The chain has TRBV11-2 and TRBJ1-5; D unclear. This CDR3 contains 15 residues. Germline CDR1 is SGHAT and CDR2 is FQNNGV. Trimming pared 1 base from V and 1 base from J, leaving 8 bases between. CDR3 in amino acids: CASSLGVNSNQPQHF. In nucleotides, the CDR3 is TGTGCCAGCAGCTTAGGGGTTAACAGCAATCAGCCCCAGCATTTT.

The count of this clone is one. This CDR3 is also generated by other DNA sequences in the sample. The chain carries TRBV5-1 and TRBJ2-7, with no clear D. Looked up from germline, CDR1 is SGHRS and CDR2 is YFSETQ. This CDR3 spans 12 amino acids. Trimming took off 0 bases at V and 6 bases at J, with 7 bases between the two ends. The CDR3: CASSLGWGEQYF. CDR3 coding DNA: TGCGCCAGCAGCTTGGGTTGGGGCGAGCAGTACTTC.

The CDR3 DNA follows: TGTGCCAGCAGTTACCGCGGGACTGAAGAGACCCAGTACTTC. Its protein product is CASSYRGTEETQYF. The chain uses TRBV6-6 and TRBJ2-5, with D perhaps TRBD2 (6 bases). Germline loops: CDR1 MNHNY, CDR2 SVGAGI (reference sequence). Trimming stripped 2 bases from V and 3 bases from J, with 10 bases between. There are 14 residues in the CDR3.

The chain carries TRBV19 and TRBJ2-3; D gene ambiguous. Trimming cost V 4 bases and J 6 bases, with 11 bases left between them. Looked up from germline, CDR1 is LNHDA and CDR2 is SQIVND (reference sequence). The CDR3 contains 13 residues. CDR3 amino acids: CASSKAASDTQYF. CDR3 bases: TGTGCCAGTAGTAAGGCGGCAAGCGATACGCAGTATTTT.

V and J are TRBV18 and TRBJ1-4; D call uncertain. The germline CDR1 and CDR2 sequences are KGHSH and LQKENI. The CDR3 sequence is 15 residues long. Trimming shortened V by 3 bases and J by 0 bases, and 8 bases separated the two germline ends. CDR3 amino acids: CASSPSGTTNEKLFF. CDR3 coding DNA: TGTGCCAGCTCACCCTCGGGAACAACTAATGAAAAACTGTTTTTT.

The V call is TRBV19, the J call TRBJ2-7; 9 nucleotides match TRBD1. CDR1 LNHDA and CDR2 SQIVND come from the germline V gene (reference sequence). The CDR3 length is 16 residues. With 6 bases clipped from V and 6 bases from J, the junction kept 15 bases outside the gene matches. In nucleotides, the CDR3 is TGTGCCAGTAGCATCACTCCGGGACAGGGTGAATCCGAGCAGTACTTC. Translation gives CASSITPGQGESEQYF.

This clone was counted once. The V and J genes are TRBV7-2 and TRBJ1-4; D remains unclear. The V end was cut by 5 bases, the J end by 8 bases, with 15 bases between. The CDR3 sequence is 14 residues long. CDR1 is SGHTA, CDR2 FQGNSA, per germline. CDR3 in DNA: TGTGCCAGCAGCCCGCGAGGTAGTTGGGAAAAACTGTTTTTT. As protein: CASSPRGSWEKLFF. The entire variable domain, with the rest obtained from reference TRBV7-2 and TRBJ1-4, is as follows: GAGVSQSPSNKVTEKGKDVELRCDPISGHTALYWYRQSLGQGLEFLIYFQGNSAPDKSGLPSDRFSAERTGGSVSTLTIQRTQQEDSAVYLCASSPRGSWEKLFFGSGTQLSVL.

This chain connects TRBV28 to TRBJ2-7; TRBD1 is a possible D gene (5 bases). Per the germline V gene, CDR1 is MDHEN and CDR2 is SYDVKM. Trimming left V 4 bases short and J 2 bases short, with 15 bases between. This CDR3 is 15 amino acids long. The CDR3: CASSSSRRVPYEQYF. In DNA, the CDR3 is TGTGCCAGCAGTTCCTCCCGCAGGGTTCCCTACGAGCAGTACTTC.

This chain joins TRBV19 and TRBJ1-2; a weak D match, TRBD1 (5 bases). The V end lost 5 bases, the J end lost 3 bases, and 7 bases lay between the germline ends. The germline gives CDR1 LNHDA, CDR2 SQIVND (reference sequence). This CDR3 is built from 12 residues. The CDR3 coding sequence is TGTGCCAGTAGTCAGGGTTACTATGGCTACACCTTC. Residues: CASSQGYYGYTF. The whole variable domain, filled in from reference TRBV19 and TRBJ1-2, reads DGGITQSPKYLFRKEGQNVTLSCEQNLNHDAMYWYRQDPGQGLRLIYYSQIVNDFQKGDIAEGYSVSREKKESFPLTVTSAQKNPTAFYLCASSQGYYGYTFGSGTRLTVV.

This chain uses TRBV6-6 with TRBJ1-6, with 8 bases matching TRBD1. The CDR3 is 14 amino acids. CDR1 is MNHNY, CDR2 SVGAGI, per germline (reference sequence). V gave up 10 bases and J gave up 7 bases; unmatched junction bases: 9. The CDR3 region has the DNA TGTGCCACCCAACTGACAGGGGCGAATTCACCCCTCCACTTT. Encoded protein: CATQLTGANSPLHF.

CDR3 DNA: TGTGCCAGCAGTTACTCAGGGGGGAAGGGGACAGATACGCAGTATTTT. Protein product: CASSYSGGKGTDTQYF. This chain uses TRBV6-5 with TRBJ2-3; D is perhaps TRBD1 or TRBD2 (6 bases each). From germline, CDR1 is MNHEY and CDR2 SVGAGI. Trimming took off 0 bases at V and 3 bases at J, with 13 bases between the two ends. This CDR3 is built from 16 residues.

V is TRBV7-6 and J is TRBJ2-6; D gene ambiguous. CDR1 and CDR2 (germline): SGHVS, FNYEAQ. V was cut by 5 bases and J by 0 bases, with 14 bases left in between. The CDR3 covers 17 residues. This CDR3 reads CASSPLGGLSGANVLTF. CDR3 DNA sequence: TGTGCCAGCAGCCCCTTGGGCGGCCTCTCTGGGGCCAACGTCCTGACTTTC.

This clone has more than one count but fewer than ten. V usage is TRBV6-5 and J usage is TRBJ1-6, with D possibly matching TRBD1 (5 bases). This CDR3 comprises 13 residues. Germline-derived CDR1 and CDR2 are MNHEY and SVGAGI. V dropped 6 bases and J dropped 10 bases, with 13 bases sitting between them. The CDR3 loop is CASRNNRDSPLHF. In nucleotides, the CDR3 is TGTGCCAGCAGAAACAATAGGGACTCACCCCTCCACTTT.

The chain links TRBV30 to TRBJ2-4, with 10 positions matching TRBD1. This CDR3 is built from 14 residues. Germline CDR1 reads GTSNPN; CDR2 reads SVGIG (reference sequence). V trimming: 7 bases; J trimming: 1 base; junction bases outside the gene matches: 4. The CDR3 loop is CASGQGHAKNIQYF. In DNA, the CDR3 is TGTGCCTCGGGACAGGGGCATGCCAAAAACATTCAGTACTTC.

J is TRBJ2-7 and V is TRBV10-2, with 9 bases fitting TRBD2. Germline CDR1 WSHSY, CDR2 SAAADI. This CDR3 has 13 residues. J was trimmed by 3 bases and V by 4 bases; bases with no gene match: 1. CDR3 coding DNA: TGCGCCAGCAGTGGGACTAGCGACTACGAGCAGTACTTC. This encodes CASSGTSDYEQYF.

In DNA form, the CDR3 reads TGTGCCAGCAGCCAAGTTAGCGGGGGGGAGGGCGAGACCCAGTACTTC. The encoded protein is CASSQVSGGEGETQYF. This rearrangement joins TRBV4-2 to TRBJ2-5; TRBD2 matches at 11 bases. Germline V lookup: CDR1 LGHNA, CDR2 YNFKEQ. This CDR3 has 16 amino acids. The ends lost 1 base at V and 5 bases at J; junction bases unmatched: 6.

Note on this clone: Other nucleotide sequences in the sample specify the same CDR3. The CDR3 reads CASSYSSTEAFF. The DNA of the CDR3 is TGTGCCAGCAGTTACTCGAGCACTGAAGCTTTCTTT. The rearrangement links TRBV6-6 to TRBJ1-1; D is undetermined. Trimming took 0 bases from V and 4 from J, leaving 3 bases between them. Germline CDR1 MNHNY, CDR2 SVGAGI (reference sequence). The CDR3 runs to 12 residues.

V usage is TRBV2 and J usage is TRBJ2-2; 9 positions agree with TRBD2. The V gene's germline CDR1 is SNHLY and CDR2 FYNNEI. J lost 5 bases, V lost 4 bases, and 2 bases had no gene match. The CDR3 consists of 14 residues. The CDR3 loop is CASSVAGGTGELFF. The CDR3 bases are TGTGCCAGCAGTGTCGCGGGAGGGACCGGGGAGCTGTTTTTT.

This chain connects TRBV5-1 to TRBJ1-3, with a tentative D call TRBD1 (5 bases). This CDR3 has 14 residues. Trimming left V 0 bases short and J 8 bases short, with 12 bases between. Germline V lookup: CDR1 SGHRS, CDR2 YFSETQ. The CDR3 DNA reads TGCGCCAGCAGCTTGGCAGGGAATGATTACACCATATATTTT. Translated, it gives CASSLAGNDYTIYF.